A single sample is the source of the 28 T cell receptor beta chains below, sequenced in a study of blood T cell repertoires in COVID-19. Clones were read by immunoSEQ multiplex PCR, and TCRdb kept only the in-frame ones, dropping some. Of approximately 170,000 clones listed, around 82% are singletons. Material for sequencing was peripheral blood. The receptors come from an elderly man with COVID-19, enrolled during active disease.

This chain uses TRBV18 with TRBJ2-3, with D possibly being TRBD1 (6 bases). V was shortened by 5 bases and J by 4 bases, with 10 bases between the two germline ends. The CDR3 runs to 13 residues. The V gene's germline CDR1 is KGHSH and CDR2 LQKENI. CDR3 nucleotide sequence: TGTGCCAGCTCAGCCGCAGGGGCAGATACGCAGTATTTT. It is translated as CASSAAGADTQYF.

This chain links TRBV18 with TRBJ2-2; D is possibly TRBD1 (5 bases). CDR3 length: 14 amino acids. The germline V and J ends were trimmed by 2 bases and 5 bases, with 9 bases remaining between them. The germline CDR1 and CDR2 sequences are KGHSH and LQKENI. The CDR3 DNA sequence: TGTGCCAGCTCACCAGGGGCGTCGACCGGGGAGCTGTTTTTT. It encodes CASSPGASTGELFF.

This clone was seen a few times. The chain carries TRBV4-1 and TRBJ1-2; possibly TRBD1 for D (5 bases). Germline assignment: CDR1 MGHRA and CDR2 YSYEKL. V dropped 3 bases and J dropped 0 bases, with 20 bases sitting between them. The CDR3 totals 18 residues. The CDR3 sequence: CASSHILPGLKANYGYTF. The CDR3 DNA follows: TGCGCCAGCAGCCATATATTACCGGGACTTAAAGCTAACTATGGCTACACCTTC.

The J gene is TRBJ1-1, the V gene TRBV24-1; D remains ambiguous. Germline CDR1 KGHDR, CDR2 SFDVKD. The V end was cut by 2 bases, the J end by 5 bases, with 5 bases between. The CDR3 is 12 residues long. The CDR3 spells CATSDSRTEAFF. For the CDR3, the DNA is TGTGCCACCAGTGATTCCCGTACTGAAGCTTTCTTT.

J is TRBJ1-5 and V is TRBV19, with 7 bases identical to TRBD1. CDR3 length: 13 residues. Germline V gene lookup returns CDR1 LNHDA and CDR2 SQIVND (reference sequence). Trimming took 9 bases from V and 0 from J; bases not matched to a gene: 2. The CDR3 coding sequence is TGTGCCAGCAGGGGGTATAGCAATCAGCCCCAGCATTTT. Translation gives CASRGYSNQPQHF.

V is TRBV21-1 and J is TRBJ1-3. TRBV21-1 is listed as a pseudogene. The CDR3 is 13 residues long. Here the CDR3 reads CASRNGAGNTIYF. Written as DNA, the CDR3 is TGTGCCAGCAGAAACGGGGCTGGAAACACCATATATTTT.

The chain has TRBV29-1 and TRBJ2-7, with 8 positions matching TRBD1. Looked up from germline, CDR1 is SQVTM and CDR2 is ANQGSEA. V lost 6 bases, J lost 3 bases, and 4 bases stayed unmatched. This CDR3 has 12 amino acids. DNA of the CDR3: TGCAGCGTGGGCGGACAGGGCTACGAGCAGTACTTC. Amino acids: CSVGGQGYEQYF.

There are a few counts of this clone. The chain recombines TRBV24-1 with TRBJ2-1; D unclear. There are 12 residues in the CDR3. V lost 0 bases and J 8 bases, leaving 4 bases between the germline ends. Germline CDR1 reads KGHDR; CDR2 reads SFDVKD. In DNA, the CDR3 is TGTGCCACCAGTGATTTGCTTGATGAGCAGTTCTTC. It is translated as CATSDLLDEQFF.

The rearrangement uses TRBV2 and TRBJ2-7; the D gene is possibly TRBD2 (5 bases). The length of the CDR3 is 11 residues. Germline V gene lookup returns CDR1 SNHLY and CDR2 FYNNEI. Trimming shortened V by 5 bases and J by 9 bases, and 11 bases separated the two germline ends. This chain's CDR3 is CASSMDRGQYF. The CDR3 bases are TGTGCCAGCAGTATGGACCGGGGGCAGTACTTC.

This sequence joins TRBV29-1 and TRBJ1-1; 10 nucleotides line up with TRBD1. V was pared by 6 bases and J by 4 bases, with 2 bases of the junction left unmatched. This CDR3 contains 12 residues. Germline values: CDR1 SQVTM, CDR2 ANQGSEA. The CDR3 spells CSVGTGATEAFF. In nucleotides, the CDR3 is TGCAGCGTCGGGACAGGGGCCACTGAAGCTTTCTTT.

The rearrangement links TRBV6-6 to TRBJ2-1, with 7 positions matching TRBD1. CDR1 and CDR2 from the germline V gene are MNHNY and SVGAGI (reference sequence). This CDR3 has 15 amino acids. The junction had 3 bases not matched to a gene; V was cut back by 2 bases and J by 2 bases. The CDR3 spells CASSYKGATYNEQFF. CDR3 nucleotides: TGTGCCAGCAGTTACAAGGGGGCCACCTACAATGAGCAGTTCTTC.

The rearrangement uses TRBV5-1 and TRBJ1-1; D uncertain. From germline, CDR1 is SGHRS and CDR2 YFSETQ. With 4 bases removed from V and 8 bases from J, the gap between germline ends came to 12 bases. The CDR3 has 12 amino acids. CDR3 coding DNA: TGCGCCAGCAGCCAGGATGTTCGGGAAGCTTTCTTT. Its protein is CASSQDVREAFF. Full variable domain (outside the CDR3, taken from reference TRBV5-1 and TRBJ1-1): KAGVTQTPRYLIKTRGQQVTLSCSPISGHRSVSWYQQTPGQGLQFLFEYFSETQRNKGNFPGRFSGRQFSNSRSEMNVSTLELGDSALYLCASSQDVREAFFGQGTRLTVV.

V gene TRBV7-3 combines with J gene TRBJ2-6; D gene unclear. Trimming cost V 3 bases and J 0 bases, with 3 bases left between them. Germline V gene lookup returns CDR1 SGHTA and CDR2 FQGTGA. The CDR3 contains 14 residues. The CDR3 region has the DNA TGTGCCAGCAGCTTCAACTCTGGGGCCAACGTCCTGACTTTC. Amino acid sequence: CASSFNSGANVLTF.

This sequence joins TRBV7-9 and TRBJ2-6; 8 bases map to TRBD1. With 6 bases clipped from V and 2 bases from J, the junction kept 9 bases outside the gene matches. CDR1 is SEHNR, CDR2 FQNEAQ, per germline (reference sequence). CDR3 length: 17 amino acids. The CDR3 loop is CASSRTGGIAGANVLTF. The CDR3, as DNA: TGTGCCAGCAGTCGAACAGGGGGTATAGCTGGGGCCAACGTCCTGACTTTC.

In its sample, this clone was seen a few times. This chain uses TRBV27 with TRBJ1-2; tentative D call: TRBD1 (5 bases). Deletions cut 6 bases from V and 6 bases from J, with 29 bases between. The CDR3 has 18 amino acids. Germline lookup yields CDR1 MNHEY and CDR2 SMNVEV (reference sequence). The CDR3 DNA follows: TGTGCCAGCAGGGACCTAGACCGGGCGGGGGACCCTCCTAATGGCTACACCTTC. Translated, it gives CASRDLDRAGDPPNGYTF.

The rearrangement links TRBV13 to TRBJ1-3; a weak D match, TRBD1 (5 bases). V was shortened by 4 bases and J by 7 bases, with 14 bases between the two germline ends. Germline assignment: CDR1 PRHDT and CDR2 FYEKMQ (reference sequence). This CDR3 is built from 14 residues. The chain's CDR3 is CASSSGQGRNTIYF. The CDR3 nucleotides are TGTGCCAGCAGCTCCGGACAAGGGAGGAACACCATATATTTT.

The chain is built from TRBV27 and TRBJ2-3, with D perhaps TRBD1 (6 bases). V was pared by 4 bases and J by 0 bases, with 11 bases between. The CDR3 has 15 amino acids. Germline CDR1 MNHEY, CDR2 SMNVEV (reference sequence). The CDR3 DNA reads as TGTGCCAGCAGTTCCCGTGGACAGAGCACAGATACGCAGTATTTT. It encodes CASSSRGQSTDTQYF.

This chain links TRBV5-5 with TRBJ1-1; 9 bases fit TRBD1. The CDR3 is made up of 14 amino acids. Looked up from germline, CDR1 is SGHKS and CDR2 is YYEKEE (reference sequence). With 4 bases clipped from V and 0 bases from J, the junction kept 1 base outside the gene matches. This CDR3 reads CASSHRGLNTEAFF. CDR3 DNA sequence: TGTGCCAGCAGCCACAGGGGGCTGAACACTGAAGCTTTCTTT.

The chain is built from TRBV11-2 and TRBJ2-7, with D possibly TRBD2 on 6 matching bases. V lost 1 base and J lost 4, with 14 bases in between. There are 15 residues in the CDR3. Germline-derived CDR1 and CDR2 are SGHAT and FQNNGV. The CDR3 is CASSLAGGGEYEQYF. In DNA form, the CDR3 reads TGTGCCAGCAGCTTAGCCGGCGGAGGGGAATACGAGCAGTACTTC. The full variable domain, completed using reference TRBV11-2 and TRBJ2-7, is EAGVAQSPRYKIIEKRQSVAFWCNPISGHATLYWYQQILGQGPKLLIQFQNNGVVDDSQLPKDRFSAERLKGVDSTLKIQPAKLEDSAVYLCASSLAGGGEYEQYFGPGTRLTVT.

The CDR3 sequence: CASSFPLAGGGETQYF. CDR3 sequence (DNA): TGTGCCAGCAGTTTCCCACTGGCGGGGGGAGGGGAGACCCAGTACTTC. The V and J genes are TRBV6-6 and TRBJ2-5; 8 bases line up with TRBD2. CDR1 is MNHNY and CDR2 is SVGAGI in the germline V gene (reference sequence). The CDR3 runs to 16 residues. V trimming: 4 bases; J trimming: 5 bases; junction bases outside the gene matches: 12.

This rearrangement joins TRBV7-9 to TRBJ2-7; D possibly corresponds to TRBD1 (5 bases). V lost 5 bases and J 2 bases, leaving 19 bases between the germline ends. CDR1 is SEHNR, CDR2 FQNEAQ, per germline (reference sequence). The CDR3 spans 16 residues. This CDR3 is CASSLFPLTETYEQYF. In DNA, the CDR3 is TGTGCCAGCAGCCTATTTCCCCTGACAGAGACCTACGAGCAGTACTTC.

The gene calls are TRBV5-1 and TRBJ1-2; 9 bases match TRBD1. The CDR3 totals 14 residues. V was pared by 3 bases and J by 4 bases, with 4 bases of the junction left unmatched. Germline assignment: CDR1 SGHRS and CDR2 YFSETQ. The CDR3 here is CASSYGQGSYGYTF. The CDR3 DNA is TGCGCCAGCAGCTACGGACAGGGGAGCTATGGCTACACCTTC.

CDR3 region: CASSEEWTGGSVYGYTF. For the CDR3, the DNA is TGTGCCAGCAGTGAAGAATGGACAGGAGGAAGCGTCTATGGCTACACCTTC. The chain links TRBV6-1 to TRBJ1-2, with 7 bases identical to TRBD1. Germline V lookup: CDR1 MNHNS, CDR2 SASEGT. This CDR3 comprises 17 residues. The V segment lost 1 base and the J segment 4 bases; nucleotides outside the gene matches: 12.

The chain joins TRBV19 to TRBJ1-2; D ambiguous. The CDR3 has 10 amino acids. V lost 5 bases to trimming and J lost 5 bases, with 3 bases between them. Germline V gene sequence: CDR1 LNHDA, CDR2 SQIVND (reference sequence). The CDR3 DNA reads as TGTGCCAGTAGTCAATATGGCTACACCTTC. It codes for CASSQYGYTF.

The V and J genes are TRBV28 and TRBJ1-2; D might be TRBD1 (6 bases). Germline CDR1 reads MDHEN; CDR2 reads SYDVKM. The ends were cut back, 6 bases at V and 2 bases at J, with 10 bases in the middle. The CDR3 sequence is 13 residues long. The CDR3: CASRSGANYGYTF. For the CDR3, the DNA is TGTGCCAGCAGGTCAGGGGCGAACTATGGCTACACCTTC.

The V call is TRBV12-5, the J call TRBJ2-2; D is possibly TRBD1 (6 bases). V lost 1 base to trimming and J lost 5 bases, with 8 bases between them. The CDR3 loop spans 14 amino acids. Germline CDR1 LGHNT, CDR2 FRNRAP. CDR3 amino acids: CASGLGQVTGELFF. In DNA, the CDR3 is TGTGCTAGTGGTTTGGGACAGGTAACCGGGGAGCTGTTTTTT.

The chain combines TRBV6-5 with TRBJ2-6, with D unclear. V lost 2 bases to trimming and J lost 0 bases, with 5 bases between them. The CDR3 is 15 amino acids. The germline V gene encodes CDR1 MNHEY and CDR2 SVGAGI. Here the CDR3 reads CASSYEYSGANVLTF. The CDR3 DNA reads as TGTGCCAGCAGTTACGAGTACTCTGGGGCCAACGTCCTGACTTTC.

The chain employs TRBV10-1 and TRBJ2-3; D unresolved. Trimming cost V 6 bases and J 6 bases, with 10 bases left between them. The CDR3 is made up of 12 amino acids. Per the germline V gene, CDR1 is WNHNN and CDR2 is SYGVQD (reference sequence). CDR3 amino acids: CASSDTRDTQYF. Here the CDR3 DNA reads TGCGCCAGCAGCGACACCCGGGATACGCAGTATTTT.